These T cell receptor beta chains were read from a single sample in a study of T cell changes during pregnancy in multiple sclerosis. Clones were read by immunoSEQ multiplex PCR, and TCRdb kept only the in-frame ones, dropping some. The data show 65,000 to 95,000 clones, with 85% to 95% seen just once and around 0.91% held by the top ten. The material sequenced was peripheral blood, taken in the second trimester of pregnancy. All receptors come from a female donor in good health, enrolled as a control in a pregnancy study. Both conserved end residues are part of each CDR3. The D gene is left open where the match is weak. For some rows the clone size is stated as once, few or many, or as a class when expanded; others skip it.

clone size,J gene,V gene,D gene,CDR3 protein,CDR3 DNA
.,TRBJ2-3,TRBV7-2,TRBD2,CASSPTSGTSFDF,TGTGCCAGCAGCCCCACCTCCGGGACTAGCTTCGACTTT
.,TRBJ2-7,TRBV2,TRBD1,CASRGQGVGEQYF,TGTGCCAGCAGAGGACAGGGGGTAGGGGAGCAGTACTTC
.,TRBJ1-4,TRBV23-1,.,CASSHHILGDGVGEKLFF,TGCGCCAGCAGTCATCACATCTTGGGTGACGGAGTCGGGGAAAAACTGTTTTTT
once,TRBJ2-1,TRBV28,TRBD1,CASSLSRSQGATNYNEQFF,TGTGCCAGCAGTCTCTCCCGGTCACAGGGGGCCACGAATTACAATGAGCAGTTCTTC
.,TRBJ2-1,TRBV28,.,CASSQGPEQFF,TGTGCCAGCAGTCAGGGGCCTGAGCAGTTCTTC
.,TRBJ2-3,TRBV5-1,TRBD2,CASSLVGSGRAIDTQYF,TGCGCCAGCAGCTTGGTGGGTAGCGGGAGGGCCATAGATACGCAGTATTTT
.,TRBJ2-7,TRBV5-1,.,CASQTEPRQGGNRGEQYF,TGCGCCAGCCAGACCGAACCCCGACAGGGCGGGAATAGGGGCGAGCAGTACTTC
.,TRBJ1-2,TRBV18,.,CASSPVEDYGYTF,TGTGCCAGCTCACCGGTGGAGGACTATGGCTACACCTTC
.,TRBJ1-3,TRBV4-1,.,CASSQDRDITGNTIYF,TGCGCCAGCAGCCAAGATCGGGACATTACTGGAAACACCATATATTTT
.,TRBJ2-7,TRBV11-2,TRBD2,CASSLLSGSPSGRFYEQYF,TGTGCCAGCAGCTTATTGAGCGGGAGCCCTTCAGGTAGATTCTACGAGCAGTACTTC
.,TRBJ2-1,TRBV19,.,CASSSGSSWGEQFF,TGTGCCAGTAGTTCCGGGTCCTCATGGGGCGAGCAGTTCTTC
.,TRBJ2-7,TRBV29-1,TRBD1,CSARQGLSEQYF,TGCAGCGCTCGACAGGGGCTTAGCGAGCAGTACTTC
.,TRBJ1-2,TRBV4-2,TRBD1,CASSPGGLDRSGGYTF,TGTGCCAGCAGCCCAGGGGGGCTCGATCGGTCGGGCGGCTACACCTTC